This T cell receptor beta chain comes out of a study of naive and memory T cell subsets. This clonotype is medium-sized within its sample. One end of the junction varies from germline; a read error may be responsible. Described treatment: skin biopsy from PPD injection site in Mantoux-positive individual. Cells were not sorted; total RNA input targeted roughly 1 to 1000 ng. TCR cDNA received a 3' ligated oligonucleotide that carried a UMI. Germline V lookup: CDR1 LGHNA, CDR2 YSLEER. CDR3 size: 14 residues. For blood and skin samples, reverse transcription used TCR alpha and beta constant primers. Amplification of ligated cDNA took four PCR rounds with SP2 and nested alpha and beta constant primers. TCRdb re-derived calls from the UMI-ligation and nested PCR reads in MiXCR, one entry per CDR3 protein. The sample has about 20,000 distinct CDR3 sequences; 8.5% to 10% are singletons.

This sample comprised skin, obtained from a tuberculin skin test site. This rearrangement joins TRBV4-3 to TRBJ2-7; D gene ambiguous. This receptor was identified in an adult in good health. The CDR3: CASSQDYPDPRRSF. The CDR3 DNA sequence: TGCGCCAGCAGCCAAGATTACCCGGACCCTAGACGCTCTTTC.